These 24 T cell receptor beta chains were all obtained from the same sample, sequenced in a study of cytomegalovirus exposure and HLA in healthy donors. The PCR used 60 Vbeta and 13 Jbeta primers. TCRdb's table, derived via immunoSEQ multiplex PCR, lists solely in-frame clones and lacks some. This repertoire shows over 75,000 clones, 84% found once; its top ten account for 5.5% to 6.5%. The specimen was PBMCs. All receptors come from a woman between 18 and 29 years old in good health and CMV-seropositive.

In DNA form, the CDR3 reads TGCGCCAGCAGCCCCTGGGAGGCGGGGGGGCCGCGGGAGACCCAGTACTTC. The encoded protein is CASSPWEAGGPRETQYF. The rearrangement uses TRBV4-1 and TRBJ2-5, with 9 bases fitting TRBD2. Germline lookup yields CDR1 MGHRA and CDR2 YSYEKL. Losses at the gene ends were 4 bases for V and 5 bases for J; bases not matched to a gene: 14. There are 17 residues in the CDR3.

This clone came up once. The rearrangement links TRBV27 to TRBJ1-2; TRBD1 is a possible D gene (6 bases). Germline CDR1 is MNHEY and CDR2 is SMNVEV (reference sequence). With 4 bases removed from V and 3 bases from J, the gap between germline ends came to 21 bases. The CDR3 consists of 17 residues. CDR3 amino acids: CASSSRSGGPVHYGYTF. The CDR3, as DNA: TGTGCCAGCAGTTCCCGTTCGGGGGGCCCTGTTCACTATGGCTACACCTTC.

A few counts support this clone. The chain carries TRBV19 and TRBJ1-4; 8 bases agree with TRBD1. CDR1 and CDR2 from the germline V gene are LNHDA and SQIVND (reference sequence). This CDR3 is built from 15 residues. The ends lost 6 bases at V and 6 bases at J; junction bases unmatched: 9. The CDR3 loop reads CASSGPGQADEKLFF. CDR3 DNA: TGTGCCAGTAGCGGACCGGGACAGGCGGATGAAAAACTGTTTTTT.

The J gene is TRBJ2-3, the V gene TRBV15; maybe TRBD2 (5 bases). V lost 4 bases and J lost 2, with 10 bases in between. This CDR3 has 14 amino acids. Germline lookup yields CDR1 LNHNV and CDR2 YYDKDF (reference sequence). CDR3 loop: CATSKAEFTDTQYF. The DNA for the CDR3 is TGTGCCACCAGCAAAGCGGAGTTCACAGATACGCAGTATTTT. Full variable domain (outside the CDR3, taken from reference TRBV15 and TRBJ2-3): DAMVIQNPRYQVTQFGKPVTLSCSQTLNHNVMYWYQQKSSQAPKLLFHYYDKDFNNEADTPDNFQSRRPNTSFCFLDIRSPGLGDTAMYLCATSKAEFTDTQYFGPGTRLTVL.

This clone was recorded a few times. V is TRBV7-9 and J is TRBJ1-4; 7 nucleotides match TRBD1. The V and J ends lost 1 base and 10 bases, in that order; junction bases with no gene match: 9. This CDR3 region has 15 residues. Germline CDR1 and CDR2: SEHNR and FQNEAQ (reference sequence). In DNA form, the CDR3 reads TGTGCCAGCAGCTTAGATCGGGACAGACCAGGAAAACTGTTTTTT. Its protein is CASSLDRDRPGKLFF.

CDR3 sequence: CASSPRGSGLETQYF. In DNA form, the CDR3 reads TGTGCCAGCAGCCCCCGAGGTAGTGGACTAGAGACCCAGTACTTC. The chain is built from TRBV13 and TRBJ2-5; maybe TRBD2 (5 bases). CDR1 is PRHDT, CDR2 FYEKMQ, per germline (reference sequence). The V end lost 5 bases, the J end lost 4 bases, and 17 bases lay between the germline ends. The CDR3 spans 15 residues. The entire variable domain, with the rest obtained from reference TRBV13 and TRBJ2-5, is as follows: AAGVIQSPRHLIKEKRETATLKCYPIPRHDTVYWYQQGPGQDPQFLISFYEKMQSDKGSIPDRFSAQQFSDYHSELNMSSLELGDSALYFCASSPRGSGLETQYFGPGTRLLVL.

V usage is TRBV6-5 and J usage is TRBJ1-2; D gene ambiguous. V lost 2 bases, J lost 0 bases, and 10 bases lay in between. Germline CDR1 and CDR2: MNHEY and SVGAGI. The CDR3 contains 15 residues. CDR3 nucleotide sequence: TGTGCCAGCAGTTACAACCAGGTAGCTAACTATGGCTACACCTTC. Residues: CASSYNQVANYGYTF.

Written as DNA, the CDR3 is TGTGCCAGCAGGCCCTCGACACCCTACGAGCAGTACTTC. It yields the protein CASRPSTPYEQYF. The J gene is TRBJ2-7, the V gene TRBV28; D ambiguous. Germline lookup yields CDR1 MDHEN and CDR2 SYDVKM. The CDR3 runs 13 residues. The germline V and J ends were trimmed by 6 bases and 2 bases, with 11 bases remaining between them. Looking up the rest from reference TRBV28 and TRBJ2-7 gives the full variable domain: DVKVTQSSRYLVKRTGEKVFLECVQDMDHENMFWYRQDPGLGLRLIYFSYDVKMKEKGDIPEGYSVSREKKERFSLILESASTNQTSMYLCASRPSTPYEQYFGPGTRLTVT.

This clone has only one observation. V usage is TRBV6-1 and J usage is TRBJ2-7; weak D call: TRBD1 (6 bases). The V and J ends lost 1 base and 2 bases respectively, with 9 bases between them. The CDR3 sequence is 14 residues long. The germline V gene encodes CDR1 MNHNS and CDR2 SASEGT. In DNA, the CDR3 is TGTGCCAGCAGTGAAGGGGGACACCCCTACGAGCAGTACTTC. Translating it yields CASSEGGHPYEQYF.

The rearrangement uses TRBV5-1 and TRBJ2-5, with D perhaps matching TRBD2 (5 bases). The V end was cut by 0 bases, the J end by 4 bases, with 19 bases between. This CDR3 spans 17 amino acids. CDR1 and CDR2 from the germline V gene are SGHRS and YFSETQ. The CDR3 DNA sequence: TGCGCCAGCAGCTTGGTAGGTAGCAGGAGGAACGGAGAGACCCAGTACTTC. It translates to CASSLVGSRRNGETQYF.

This rearrangement joins TRBV5-6 to TRBJ2-1; D gene ambiguous. The V end lost 4 bases, the J end lost 7 bases, and 12 bases lay between the germline ends. Germline V gives CDR1 SGHDT, CDR2 YYEEEE. This CDR3 has 13 residues. CDR3 amino acids: CASSPSPTNEQFF. The CDR3 nucleotides read TGTGCCAGCAGCCCATCCCCTACTAATGAGCAGTTCTTC.

This clone was observed at least ten times. The chain links TRBV10-3 to TRBJ1-1; a possible D gene is TRBD1 (5 bases). There are 14 residues in the CDR3. Germline CDR1 ENHRY, CDR2 SYGVKD. Trimming left V 5 bases short and J 1 base short, with 11 bases between. In DNA, the CDR3 is TGTGCCATCAGTTCCGGGACTAAGAACACTGAAGCTTTCTTT. Protein: CAISSGTKNTEAFF.

This chain uses TRBV7-9 with TRBJ2-1; 7 bases are a match to TRBD2. The germline CDR1 and CDR2 sequences are SEHNR and FQNEAQ (reference sequence). CDR3 length: 16 amino acids. The V gene end was trimmed by 2 bases and the J gene end by 6 bases; junction bases not matched to a gene: 10. In DNA, the CDR3 is TGTGCCAGCAGCTTATTGGGGTTAAGCGGGGCCAATGAGCAGTTCTTC. This translates into CASSLLGLSGANEQFF.

V is TRBV28 and J is TRBJ1-5; D not resolved. The CDR3 is 14 amino acids. Germline lookup yields CDR1 MDHEN and CDR2 SYDVKM. The V end was cut by 8 bases, the J end by 0 bases, with 11 bases between. CDR3 protein: CASREIGSNQPQHF. In DNA, the CDR3 is TGTGCCAGCCGGGAGATTGGTAGCAATCAGCCCCAGCATTTT. Full variable domain (remainder filled in from reference TRBV28 and TRBJ1-5): DVKVTQSSRYLVKRTGEKVFLECVQDMDHENMFWYRQDPGLGLRLIYFSYDVKMKEKGDIPEGYSVSREKKERFSLILESASTNQTSMYLCASREIGSNQPQHFGDGTRLSIL.

The CDR3 region has the DNA TGTGCCAGCAGTTACTCGAATGGGGGGTATACTGAAGCTTTCTTT. Translation: CASSYSNGGYTEAFF. This chain links TRBV6-5 with TRBJ1-1; D perhaps matches TRBD1 (5 bases). The V end lost 0 bases, the J end lost 5 bases, and 13 bases lay between the germline ends. CDR1 MNHEY and CDR2 SVGAGI come from the germline V gene. This CDR3 has 15 residues.

This chain connects TRBV12-5 to TRBJ1-6; weak D call: TRBD1 (5 bases). Germline CDR1 and CDR2: LGHNT and FRNRAP. V lost 3 bases and J 5 bases, leaving 17 bases between the germline ends. The CDR3 length is 17 residues. The CDR3 DNA is TGTGCTAGTGGTTTTGGCAGGGCGGTAATGGATAATTCACCCCTCCACTTT. This codes for CASGFGRAVMDNSPLHF.

The rearrangement links TRBV6-5 to TRBJ2-1, with D tentatively TRBD1 (6 bases). V was shortened by 6 bases and J by 8 bases, with 14 bases between the two germline ends. The CDR3 runs 13 residues. The germline gives CDR1 MNHEY, CDR2 SVGAGI. In DNA, the CDR3 is TGTGCCAGCAGGAATACAGGGAGCGATGAGCAGTTCTTC. Translating it yields CASRNTGSDEQFF.

V is TRBV5-6 and J is TRBJ1-3, with 9 bases aligning to TRBD1. Germline V gene sequence: CDR1 SGHDT, CDR2 YYEEEE. Unmatched junction bases numbered 8, after V lost 4 bases and J lost 0 bases. CDR3 length: 17 amino acids. This CDR3 is CASSPSGQGHSGNTIYF. CDR3 sequence (DNA): TGTGCCAGCAGCCCGTCTGGACAGGGGCACTCTGGAAACACCATATATTTT.

This clone was seen once. The gene calls are TRBV10-2 and TRBJ2-2; a possible D gene is TRBD2 (5 bases). V was shortened by 3 bases and J by 6 bases, with 14 bases between the two germline ends. This CDR3 has 15 amino acids. The germline V gene has CDR1 WSHSY and CDR2 SAAADI. The chain's CDR3 is CASSDLALPAGELFF. In nucleotides, the CDR3 is TGCGCCAGCAGTGACCTAGCCCTGCCCGCCGGGGAGCTGTTTTTT.

V and J are TRBV27 and TRBJ2-7; weak D call: TRBD1 (6 bases). This CDR3 region has 17 residues. Germline V lookup: CDR1 MNHEY, CDR2 SMNVEV (reference sequence). The ends were cut back, 5 bases at V and 4 bases at J, with 24 bases in the middle. In DNA form, the CDR3 reads TGTGCCAGCAGTCCGTCTTCGGCCGGGCAGGGGTTTTACGAGCAGTACTTC. Its translation is CASSPSSAGQGFYEQYF.

The rearrangement links TRBV5-1 to TRBJ1-1; D is uncertain. The V and J ends lost 2 bases and 0 bases respectively, with 5 bases between them. Germline CDR1 and CDR2: SGHRS and YFSETQ. This CDR3 comprises 13 residues. The CDR3 sequence: CASSLEMNTEAFF. CDR3 coding DNA: TGCGCCAGCAGCTTAGAGATGAACACTGAAGCTTTCTTT.

This clone was seen a few times. J is TRBJ2-1 and V is TRBV4-1; D call uncertain. This CDR3 spans 15 amino acids. V lost 4 bases, J lost 2 bases, and 12 bases lay in between. In germline, CDR1 is MGHRA, CDR2 YSYEKL. CDR3 sequence (DNA): TGCGCCAGCAGCCCGTACGCGTTAACCTACAATGAGCAGTTCTTC. Translated, it gives CASSPYALTYNEQFF.

The rearrangement joins TRBV6-5 to TRBJ2-3, with D perhaps TRBD2 (6 bases). The CDR3 spans 14 residues. Trimming took 4 bases from V and 7 from J, leaving 15 bases between them. Germline V gene lookup returns CDR1 MNHEY and CDR2 SVGAGI. The CDR3 reads CASSLAERDYTQYF. CDR3 bases: TGTGCCAGCAGTTTAGCGGAGAGGGATTATACGCAGTATTTT.

The chain couples TRBV25-1 to TRBJ2-7; TRBD2 matches 8 bases. The CDR3 is 13 residues long. In germline, CDR1 is MGHDK, CDR2 SYGVNS. V trimming: 7 bases; J trimming: 2 bases; junction bases outside the gene matches: 4. The CDR3 protein is CASTAGGAYEQYF. CDR3 nucleotide sequence: TGTGCCAGCACCGCGGGGGGTGCCTACGAGCAGTACTTC.